This T cell receptor (beta chain) came from a study of T-cell memory formation after mild COVID-19. Study background: The study found TCR clusters largely donor specific.

This CDR3 contains 15 residues. Per germline, CDR1 SGHRS and CDR2 YFSETQ. With 5 bases removed from V and 7 bases from J, the gap between germline ends came to 19 bases. This clonotype was counted between two and nine times. Its antigen is unknown. 5'RACE, which relied on constant-segment primers, yielded TCR alpha and TCR beta cDNA libraries carrying sample barcodes and UMIs. Using its own MiXCR run on the 5' RACE reads, TCRdb lists one record per CDR3 protein. The sample records a few hundred thousand distinct CDR3 sequences, 25% to 35% being singletons. Study-level results: Clones that contracted from day 15 to 85 were balanced CD4/CD8, while later expanders leaned CD4+. Clones that contracted clustered mainly in CM and EM if CD4+ and in EMRA if CD8+.

The sequencing input was PBMCs or a T cell subset sorted from them (not recorded which). This clonotype was obtained from an adult woman who had mild COVID-19 (a few samples of this study predate the infection). Cell type and time point are not known. The genes are TRBV5-1 and TRBJ2-4; perhaps TRBD1 as D (5 bases). The CDR3 DNA sequence: TGCGCCAGCAGTCAGGGATTAGGGGAATGGAACATTCAGTACTTC. Translation: CASSQGLGEWNIQYF.